Listed below are T cell receptor beta chains from one sample, sequenced in a study of shared clonotypes between healthy human individuals. Repertoires were generated with immunoSEQ multiplex PCR, while TCRdb's copy carries only in-frame clones and drops some. This table has about 460,000 clones, around 77% appearing once. Specimen: PBMCs. Receptor source: a woman between 40 and 55 years old in good health. Some clones in this sample may be carry-over from other donors' samples. The CDR3 runs from the conserved cysteine through the conserved F or W. Clone size, where shown, is once, few, many, or a class for clones that have expanded.

CASSINRGPSYNEQFF,TRBV13,TRBJ2-1,-
CASSLVKDYEQYF,TRBV7-8,TRBJ2-7,-
CASSLVPGREQYF,TRBV5-1,TRBJ2-7,-
CASSRGASGSYEQFF,TRBV27,TRBJ2-1,-
CASSLNRASGANVLTF,TRBV7-2,TRBJ2-6,-
CASSLRGRGPASDTEAFF,TRBV11-2,TRBJ1-1,-
CASPSGSGEQFF,TRBV28,TRBJ2-1,-
CASIQEINQPQHF,TRBV2,TRBJ1-5,few
CASSLIPATNEKLFF,TRBV5-1,TRBJ1-4,-
CATATAYGYTF,TRBV6-5,TRBJ1-2,-
CASSLIGTIYNEQFF,TRBV7-3,TRBJ2-1,-
CASSVRPENTEAFF,TRBV5-1,TRBJ1-1,-
CASSVVSGPYNEQFF,TRBV9,TRBJ2-1,-
CASSSRTTGVGNEQFF,TRBV11-2,TRBJ2-1,-
CASYDINTYEQYF,TRBV28,TRBJ2-7,-
CASIPVGRINEKLFF,TRBV28,TRBJ1-4,-
CASSLDGRSDEQYF,TRBV5-1,-,-
CASSRTGISYEQYF,TRBV27,TRBJ2-7,-
CASSPGTMNTEAFF,TRBV7-8,TRBJ1-1,-
CASTPGLGTEQFF,TRBV7-2,TRBJ2-1,-
CASTGTYNEQFF,TRBV2,TRBJ2-1,-
CASSPGTGFKDEKLFF,TRBV7-9,TRBJ1-4,-
CASSRSGDGTDTQYF,TRBV4-1,TRBJ2-3,-
CASSGTGPISGNTIYF,TRBV19,TRBJ1-3,-
CASSSLGTSGSTGELSF,TRBV5-8,TRBJ2-2,few
CASSLNHAGGYTF,TRBV27,TRBJ1-2,-
CASSPRGPDTQYF,TRBV5-4,TRBJ2-3,-
CASSFSGRPYNEQFF,TRBV7-9,TRBJ2-1,-
CSAHEGGYEQYF,TRBV29-1,TRBJ2-7,-
CASSLQGGRFSYEQYF,TRBV11-2,TRBJ2-7,once
CASSGLAGGGNEQFF,TRBV28,TRBJ2-1,-
CSVVVRAGGNEQFF,TRBV29-1,TRBJ2-1,-
CASSMRGLVTDTQYF,TRBV21-1,TRBJ2-3,once
CASSLQGADTEAFF,TRBV5-1,TRBJ1-1,-
CASSLEGGNEKLFF,TRBV5-4,TRBJ1-4,-
CAWKARAYEQYF,TRBV30,-,-
CASSQALAGSTDTQYF,TRBV4-2,TRBJ2-3,-
CASSLEVAGVGEQYF,TRBV5-6,TRBJ2-7,-
CASSLTSFYEQYF,TRBV7-2,TRBJ2-7,-
CASSTTSGSVYEQYF,TRBV9,TRBJ2-7,-
CATRGGTEVYEQYF,TRBV15,TRBJ2-7,-
CASSLTGFRSGANVLTF,TRBV7-3,TRBJ2-6,-
CASGSRDPDTQYF,TRBV25-1,TRBJ2-3,-
CASSITGGTETQYF,TRBV19,TRBJ2-5,few
CAWSAGQGNQPQHF,TRBV30,TRBJ1-5,-
CAGLKRGYLAQHF,TRBV28,TRBJ1-5,-
CASSLAGGAQPQHF,TRBV5-1,TRBJ1-5,-
CASSLATGVDTEAFF,TRBV7-8,TRBJ1-1,once
CASSTRQASGNTIYF,TRBV9,TRBJ1-3,-
CASFLGPRSGCYF,TRBV18,TRBJ2-7,-
CATSRDPGPVTDTQYF,TRBV15,TRBJ2-3,-
CASRRGTGTAGEQFF,TRBV27,TRBJ2-1,-
CASSLSSWHGNIQYF,TRBV11-2,TRBJ2-4,-
CASSFMGGEQFF,TRBV7-2,TRBJ2-1,-
CAISGGGGGETQYF,TRBV10-3,TRBJ2-5,few
CASSLEASGRAGDTQCF,TRBV5-1,TRBJ2-3,-
CASSSGQESNNEQFF,TRBV5-1,TRBJ2-1,-